A single sample is the source of the 2 T cell receptor beta chains below, sequenced in a study of T cells in pancreatic ductal adenocarcinoma. Method: immunoSEQ multiplex PCR; TCRdb's copy keeps in-frame clones and lacks some. The profile shows some 2,500 clones, 84% of them singletons. The selected patients with pancreatic ductal adenocarcinoma had surgery but no neoadjuvant therapy. The sequenced material came from pancreatic tumor tissue. These receptors were obtained from a human donor with pancreatic ductal adenocarcinoma.

This chain joins TRBV7-2 and TRBJ2-7; 8 positions match TRBD2. J was trimmed by 4 bases and V by 7 bases; bases with no gene match: 12. CDR1 and CDR2 from the germline V gene are SGHTA and FQGNSA. This CDR3 is 15 amino acids long. DNA of the CDR3: TGTGCCAGCACCTCGGGGGGGGACTTACAATACGAGCAGTACTTC. Encoded protein: CASTSGGDLQYEQYF.

This sequence joins TRBV4-2 and TRBJ2-2; TRBD1 matches at 8 bases. Germline CDR1 is LGHNA and CDR2 is YNFKEQ. V dropped 1 base and J dropped 4; count of bases not matched to a gene: 11. This CDR3 contains 18 residues. The CDR3 is CASSQAPWTGLATGELFF. The CDR3 DNA sequence: TGTGCCAGCAGCCAAGCCCCCTGGACAGGGTTGGCCACCGGGGAGCTGTTTTTT.